This TCR beta chain was retrieved from a study of blood T cell repertoires in COVID-19. V was shortened by 5 bases and J by 2 bases, with 15 bases between the two germline ends. The CDR3 spans 15 residues. CDR1 and CDR2 from the germline V gene are MNHEY and SMNVEV (reference sequence). Here immunoSEQ multiplex PCR was the method, and the copy in TCRdb shows in-frame clones only, minus some. Altogether about 310,000 clones are present, around 87% being singletons, with the ten largest covering 1%. Sequencing was done on a sample of peripheral blood. This TCR derives from a man aged 50 to 60 with active or convalescent COVID-19. The chain employs TRBV27 and TRBJ2-5; D may be TRBD1 (6 bases). In DNA, the CDR3 is TGTGCCAGCAGTGACATGGGGGCAGAACAAGAGACCCAGTACTTC. Translation: CASSDMGAEQETQYF.